A selection of T cell receptor beta chains follows, all from one sample in a study of neoadjuvant anti-PD-1 for oral cavity cancer. Clones were read by immunoSEQ multiplex PCR, and TCRdb kept only the in-frame ones, dropping some. This sample has 13,000 to 15,000 clones, with roughly 74% found just once. The input for sequencing was PBMCs, taken before nivolumab (anti-PD-1) treatment. The receptors originated from a person between 35 and 79 years old with oral cavity squamous cell carcinoma. The CDR3 runs from the conserved cysteine through the conserved F or W. Fields, in order: CDR3 protein, CDR3 DNA, J gene, clone size, D gene, V gene. The D gene is left open where the match is weak. For some rows the clone size is stated as once, few or many, or as a class when expanded; others skip it.

CASSDLRRNTEAFF,TGTGCCAGCAGCGACCTGCGGAGGAACACTGAAGCTTTCTTT,TRBJ1-1,-,-,TRBV9
CSVYLSGRGDTQYF,TGCAGCGTTTATCTTAGCGGGAGGGGAGATACGCAGTATTTT,TRBJ2-3,-,TRBD2,TRBV29-1
CAWKGRVYSPLHF,TGTGCCTGGAAAGGCAGGGTTTATTCACCCCTCCACTTT,TRBJ1-6,-,-,TRBV30
CASSLGPSGGQGLSYEQYF,TGTGCCAGCAGTTTAGGGCCCAGCGGCGGTCAGGGCCTCTCCTACGAGCAGTACTTC,TRBJ2-7,few,-,TRBV27
CASSLLSWQAQDADTQYF,TGCGCCAGCAGCCTCCTCTCATGGCAGGCCCAGGATGCAGATACGCAGTATTTT,TRBJ2-3,-,-,TRBV5-1
CAWTESSSYNEQFF,TGTGCCTGGACAGAGTCGAGCTCCTACAATGAGCAGTTCTTC,TRBJ2-1,-,-,TRBV30
CASSFNRGYGTEAFF,TGTGCCAGCAGCTTCAACAGGGGATATGGCACTGAAGCTTTCTTT,TRBJ1-1,-,TRBD1,TRBV11-2
CASSRTSEETQYF,TGTGCCAGCAGCCGGACTAGCGAGGAGACCCAGTACTTC,TRBJ2-5,-,TRBD2,TRBV6-6
CAWSVEANYGYTF,TGTGCCTGGAGTGTAGAGGCAAACTATGGCTACACCTTC,TRBJ1-2,-,-,TRBV30
CASSLWARLDVYEQYF,TGTGCCAGCAGCTTATGGGCTCGGCTAGATGTCTACGAGCAGTACTTC,TRBJ2-7,-,-,TRBV7-8
CASSSDALSPKRPTLGLLEQYF,TGTGCCAGCAGTTCCGACGCACTGAGTCCAAAACGGCCTACGTTGGGTTTATTAGAGCAGTACTTC,TRBJ2-7,-,-,TRBV27
CASSESGGHGELFF,TGTGCCAGCAGTGAGTCGGGGGGCCACGGAGAGCTGTTTTTT,TRBJ2-2,-,-,TRBV6-1
CASSSSAGGKAFF,TGTGCCAGCAGCTCCAGCGCCGGGGGGAAAGCTTTCTTT,TRBJ1-1,-,-,TRBV7-9
CASNQAARGGSEQYF,TGTGCCAGCAATCAAGCGGCCAGGGGTGGTAGCGAGCAGTACTTC,TRBJ2-7,once,-,TRBV6-6
CASSSGTGGSGYTF,TGCGCCAGCAGCTCCGGGACAGGGGGCAGCGGCTACACCTTC,TRBJ1-2,-,TRBD1,TRBV5-1
CASSSRGGTRVYEQYF,TGTGCCAGCAGCTCCCGTGGTGGGACGCGGGTCTACGAGCAGTACTTC,TRBJ2-7,-,-,TRBV7-2
CASKLGTDYGYTF,TGTGCCAGCAAACTTGGGACAGATTATGGCTACACCTTC,TRBJ1-2,-,TRBD1,TRBV19
CSVEDPPLRYF,TGCAGCGTTGAAGATCCCCCACTCCGGTACTTC,TRBJ2-7,-,-,TRBV29-1
CATTMAGSVSYEQYF,TGTGCCACCACAATGGCAGGGTCGGTCTCCTACGAGCAGTACTTC,TRBJ2-7,-,-,TRBV28
CASSLDPQETQYF,TGCGCCAGCAGCTTAGATCCACAAGAGACCCAGTACTTC,TRBJ2-5,-,-,TRBV5-1
CASSEAGAFNSPLHF,TGCGCCAGCAGCGAGGCGGGGGCCTTTAATTCACCCCTCCACTTT,TRBJ1-6,few,-,TRBV5-1
CASSLGPPVSEAFF,TGTGCCAGCAGTCTTGGACCCCCCGTGTCTGAAGCTTTCTTT,TRBJ1-1,once,-,TRBV11-2
CASSVGSGPYNEQFF,TGTGCCAGCAGCGTAGGAAGCGGGCCCTACAATGAGCAGTTCTTC,TRBJ2-1,-,-,TRBV9
CASSSRGLTEAFF,TGTGCCAGCAGTTCCAGGGGGCTCACTGAAGCTTTCTTT,TRBJ1-1,-,TRBD1,TRBV27
CATRDDKNIQYF,TGTGCCACCCGGGACGATAAAAACATTCAGTACTTC,TRBJ2-4,-,-,TRBV6-6
CASSRGTVNSPLHF,TGCGCCAGCAGCCGAGGGACAGTCAATTCACCCCTCCACTTT,TRBJ1-6,-,TRBD1,TRBV4-1
CAWSFAVYGYTF,TGTGCCTGGAGTTTTGCTGTCTATGGCTACACCTTC,TRBJ1-2,-,-,TRBV30